Below, one T cell receptor (beta chain) is given with its context. Its specificity is not known. Sequencing used immunoSEQ multiplex PCR; TCRdb keeps in-frame clones, though not all of them. This sample has around 84,000 clones, with 90% to 95% found just once. These data belong to a study of T cell responses to AZD1222 COVID-19 vaccine. Whole-study results and caveats: Reports indicate that nearly half of spike-specific TCRs are directed at unmutated variant regions.

The germline V and J ends were trimmed by 0 bases and 7 bases, with 15 bases remaining between them. This CDR3 has 15 amino acids. The germline CDR1 and CDR2 sequences are GTSNPN and SVGIG (reference sequence). The sample in question was peripheral blood, obtained on day 0 of MenACWY control vaccination. This clonotype originated in an adult in good health. This rearrangement joins TRBV30 to TRBJ1-4, with a weak D call TRBD1 (6 bases). The CDR3 here is CAWSVPGVSSEKLFF. In nucleotides, the CDR3 is TGTGCCTGGAGTGTTCCAGGGGTTTCGAGTGAAAAACTGTTTTTT.